This T cell receptor (beta chain) comes out of a study of CD8+ T cells in alopecia areata. The study, taken as a whole, reports: The link between baseline CD8+ expansion and response remains uncertain with one nonresponder.

Treatment meaning: oral pan-JAK inhibitor, 5-10 mg twice daily. Turning to this clone: Its target is unknown. The junction and the germline gene differ at one end; a read error may be behind it.

The CDR3 sequence is 14 residues long. Germline loops: CDR1 SGHAT, CDR2 FQNNGV. Following extraction, RNA underwent reverse transcription to cDNA, which served as the sequencing template. Only in-frame clones appear in the TCRdb table, and some are missing; sequencing was by immunoSEQ multiplex PCR. The sample has about 200,000 clones; 58% are singletons. The sequencing here drew on CD4+ T cells sorted from blood, taken at week 24, from a patient treated with tofacitinib. The chain has TRBV11-2 and TRBJ1-5; tentatively, D is TRBD1 (6 bases). The sequence was obtained from a human donor with alopecia areata. CDR3 sequence reads: CASTLDPRGRAQHF. Written as DNA, the CDR3 is TGTGCCAGCACCTTAGATCCCAGGGGAAGGGCCCAGCATTTT. The full variable domain, in which reference TRBV11-2 and TRBJ1-5 provide the parts outside the CDR3, is EAGVAQSPRYKIIEKRQSVAFWCNPISGHATLYWYQQILGQGPKLLIQFQNNGVVDDSQLPKDRFSAERLKGVDSTLKIQPAKLEDSAVYLCASTLDPRGRAQHFGDGTRLSIL.